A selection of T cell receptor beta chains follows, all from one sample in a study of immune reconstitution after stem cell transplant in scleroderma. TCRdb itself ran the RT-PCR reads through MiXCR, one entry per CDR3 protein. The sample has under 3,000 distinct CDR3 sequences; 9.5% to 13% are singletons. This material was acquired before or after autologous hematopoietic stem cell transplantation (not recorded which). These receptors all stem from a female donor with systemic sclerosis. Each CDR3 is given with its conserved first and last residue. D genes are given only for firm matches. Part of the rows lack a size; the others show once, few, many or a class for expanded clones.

CDR3 protein: CASSSTGGEQFF
CDR3 DNA: TGTGCCAGCAGCTCTACAGGTGGTGAGCAGTTCTTC
V gene: TRBV7-2
clone size: medium-sized
J gene: TRBJ2-1
D gene: -

CDR3 protein: CASSNGQPGELFF
CDR3 DNA: TGCGCCAGCAGCAACGGACAGCCCGGGGAGCTGTTTTTT
V gene: TRBV5-1
clone size: medium-sized
J gene: TRBJ2-2
D gene: -

CDR3 protein: CASSPYPNEQFF
CDR3 DNA: TGTGCCAGCAGTCCTTACCCCAATGAGCAGTTCTTC
V gene: TRBV27
clone size: -
J gene: TRBJ2-1
D gene: -

CDR3 protein: CSARRGPATNEKLFF
CDR3 DNA: TGCAGTGCTAGACGTGGTCCTGCAACTAATGAAAAACTGTTTTTT
V gene: TRBV20-1
clone size: medium-sized
J gene: TRBJ1-4
D gene: -

CDR3 protein: CSARVGRGGSTDTQYF
CDR3 DNA: TGCAGTGCTAGAGTGGGTCGGGGGGGAAGCACAGATACGCAGTATTTT
V gene: TRBV20-1
clone size: medium-sized
J gene: TRBJ2-3
D gene: TRBD2

CDR3 protein: CAISSISGGSSYEQYF
CDR3 DNA: TGTGCCATCAGCTCAATTAGCGGGGGGAGCTCCTACGAGCAGTACTTC
V gene: TRBV10-3
clone size: medium-sized
J gene: TRBJ2-7
D gene: TRBD2

CDR3 protein: CASSLGWQVPSTDTQYF
CDR3 DNA: TGTGCCAGCAGCCTAGGTTGGCAGGTTCCTAGCACAGATACGCAGTATTTT
V gene: TRBV7-9
clone size: -
J gene: TRBJ2-3
D gene: -

CDR3 protein: CASSFSGEGETQYF
CDR3 DNA: TGTGCCAGCAGTTTTAGCGGAGAAGGGGAGACCCAGTACTTC
V gene: TRBV12-3/TRBV12-4
clone size: -
J gene: TRBJ2-5
D gene: -

CDR3 protein: CASSHKGQGNSYEQYF
CDR3 DNA: TGTGCCAGCAGCCACAAAGGACAGGGGAATAGCTACGAGCAGTACTTC
V gene: TRBV3-2
clone size: many
J gene: TRBJ2-7
D gene: -

CDR3 protein: CATSLDRGLNEQYF
CDR3 DNA: TGTGCCACCAGTCTGGACAGGGGGCTAAACGAGCAGTACTTC
V gene: TRBV15
clone size: few
J gene: TRBJ2-7
D gene: TRBD1

CDR3 protein: CASSLRRGAGGVETQYF
CDR3 DNA: TGTGCCAGCAGCTTACGCCGAGGGGCGGGGGGGGTGGAGACCCAGTACTTC
V gene: TRBV7-2
clone size: medium-sized
J gene: TRBJ2-5
D gene: TRBD2

CDR3 protein: CASSVDSTYEQYF
CDR3 DNA: TGTGCCAGCAGCGTCGACAGTACCTACGAGCAGTACTTC
V gene: TRBV9
clone size: -
J gene: TRBJ2-7
D gene: -

CDR3 protein: CASRILAGGPDEQFF
CDR3 DNA: TGCGCCAGCAGAATATTAGCGGGGGGGCCGGATGAGCAGTTCTTC
V gene: TRBV5-1
clone size: medium-sized
J gene: TRBJ2-1
D gene: TRBD2

CDR3 protein: CASSLPRMGGTDTQYF
CDR3 DNA: TGCGCCAGCAGCTTACCCCGGATGGGGGGCACAGATACGCAGTATTTT
V gene: TRBV5-1
clone size: medium-sized
J gene: TRBJ2-3
D gene: -

CDR3 protein: CASSLLGQGFSEQFF
CDR3 DNA: TGTGCCAGCAGCCTTCTGGGACAGGGGTTTAGTGAGCAGTTCTTC
V gene: TRBV5-5
clone size: many
J gene: TRBJ2-1
D gene: TRBD1

CDR3 protein: CASTSRDRVYEQYF
CDR3 DNA: TGTGCCAGCACGTCCCGGGACAGGGTTTACGAGCAGTACTTC
V gene: TRBV27
clone size: medium-sized
J gene: TRBJ2-7
D gene: TRBD1

CDR3 protein: CASRIQGFGGYAF
CDR3 DNA: TGTGCCAGCAGAATACAGGGTTTTGGCGGCTACGCCTTC
V gene: TRBV6-5
clone size: few
J gene: TRBJ1-2
D gene: -